Below, 10 T cell receptor beta chains from the same sample are listed, as sequenced in a study of control samples from healthy donors and cancer patients. TCRdb's copy holds only in-frame clones and misses some; the assay was immunoSEQ multiplex PCR. The table has some 130,000 clones, around 93% seen once; the top ten hold 1.5% to 2%. Material for sequencing was PBMCs. Source of these receptors: a man between 45 and 60 years old with head and neck cancer.

The CDR3 nucleotides are TGCGCCAGCAGCTCGGGACACCTTTACAATGAGCAGTTCTTC. Translation gives CASSSGHLYNEQFF. The chain recombines TRBV5-1 with TRBJ2-1; D is perhaps TRBD1 (6 bases). Germline values: CDR1 SGHRS, CDR2 YFSETQ. This CDR3 spans 14 amino acids. Between the trimmed V and J ends, which lost 3 bases and 4 bases, there was a span of 11 bases.

This clone occurred a few times. The chain combines TRBV21-1 with TRBJ2-3; the table's TRBD1 call for D was not verified on the DNA. TRBV21-1 is a documented pseudogene. There are 15 residues in the CDR3. In DNA, the CDR3 is TGTGCCAGCAGCCGGTGTGGGGGCGAGACAGATACGCAGTATTTT. Amino acids: CASSRCGGETDTQYF.

The chain joins TRBV24-1 to TRBJ1-2, with D perhaps TRBD1 (5 bases). Trimming took 4 bases from V and 5 from J, leaving 13 bases between them. This CDR3 region has 14 residues. Germline CDR1 reads KGHDR; CDR2 reads SFDVKD. The CDR3 here is CATSDPGRTYGYTF. As DNA, the CDR3 is TGTGCCACCAGTGACCCAGGACGGACATATGGCTACACCTTC.

The chain employs TRBV5-1 and TRBJ2-1; 7 nucleotides align to TRBD2. The ends lost 4 bases at V and 11 bases at J; junction bases unmatched: 15. This CDR3 is built from 15 residues. Germline V gene data show CDR1 as SGHRS and CDR2 as YFSETQ. The DNA for the CDR3 is TGCGCCAGCAGCGACCTTCGGACTAGGGGTGGAAAGCAGTTCTTC. Its translation: CASSDLRTRGGKQFF.

This clone was detected once. CDR3 amino acids: CATSDGGTNEQFF. The CDR3 nucleotides read TGTGCCACCAGCGACGGGGGGACAAATGAGCAGTTCTTC. The rearrangement uses TRBV24-1 and TRBJ2-1, with a weak D call TRBD2 (7 bases). The CDR3 loop spans 13 amino acids. The V end lost 7 bases, the J end lost 7 bases, and 13 bases lay between the germline ends. CDR1 is KGHDR and CDR2 is SFDVKD in the germline V gene.

The rearrangement joins TRBV12-3 or TRBV12-4 to TRBJ2-5; 10 bases are a match to TRBD1. The CDR3 has 13 amino acids. The ends lost 11 bases at V and 5 bases at J; junction bases unmatched: 8. CDR3 sequence (DNA): TGTGCCTCCCGACAGGGGGCTGGTGAGACCCAGTACTTC. Protein product: CASRQGAGETQYF.

V gene TRBV12-5 combines with J gene TRBJ1-2; 8 nucleotides align to TRBD1. This CDR3 comprises 18 residues. After removal of 4 bases from V and 8 bases from J, the junction contained 21 bases not matched to a gene. Per germline, CDR1 LGHNT and CDR2 FRNRAP. The CDR3 spells CASGSRAGGFLSAEGYTF. The CDR3 coding sequence is TGTGCTAGTGGTTCCCGGGCAGGGGGCTTCCTTTCGGCGGAAGGCTACACCTTC.

The rearrangement joins TRBV4-2 to TRBJ1-2, with D maybe TRBD1 (5 bases). From germline, CDR1 is LGHNA and CDR2 YNFKEQ. The V gene lost 0 bases and the J gene lost 4 bases, with 9 bases spanning the gap. CDR3 length equals 14 residues. CDR3 residues: CASSQDPGSYGYTF. The CDR3 nucleotides are TGTGCCAGCAGCCAAGATCCAGGGAGCTATGGCTACACCTTC.

This clone appeared a single time. This chain links TRBV5-4 with TRBJ2-2; 13 nucleotides agree with TRBD2. The CDR3 is made up of 17 amino acids. Trimming cost V 4 bases and J 1 base; bases outside gene matches: 4. From germline, CDR1 is SGHNT and CDR2 YYREEE (reference sequence). In nucleotides, the CDR3 is TGTGCCAGCAGCCCGGGACTAGCGGGGCTGAACACCGGGGAGCTGTTTTTT. Amino acid sequence: CASSPGLAGLNTGELFF.

The J gene is TRBJ2-3, the V gene TRBV5-1, with D unclear. Germline assignment: CDR1 SGHRS and CDR2 YFSETQ. The CDR3 loop spans 11 amino acids. Between the trimmed V and J ends, which lost 0 bases and 14 bases, there was a span of 10 bases. CDR3 nucleotide sequence: TGCGCCAGCAGCTTGGGACCCCTAGTGTATTTT. Translation gives CASSLGPLVYF.